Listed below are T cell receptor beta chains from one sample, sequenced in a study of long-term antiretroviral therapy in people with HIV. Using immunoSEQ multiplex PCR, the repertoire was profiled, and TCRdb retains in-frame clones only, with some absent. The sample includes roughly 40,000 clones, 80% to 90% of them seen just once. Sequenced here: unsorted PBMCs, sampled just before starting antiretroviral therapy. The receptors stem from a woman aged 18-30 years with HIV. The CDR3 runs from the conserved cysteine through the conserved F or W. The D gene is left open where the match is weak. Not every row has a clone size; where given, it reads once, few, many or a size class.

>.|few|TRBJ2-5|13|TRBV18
CASSPGQQETQYF
TGTGCCAGCTCACCGGGACAACAAGAGACCCAGTACTTC
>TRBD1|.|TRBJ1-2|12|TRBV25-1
CASSGGQGGYTF
TGTGCCAGCAGTGGGGGACAGGGCGGCTACACCTTC
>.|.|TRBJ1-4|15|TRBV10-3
CAISESGATNEKLFF
TGTGCCATCAGTGAGTCCGGGGCAACTAATGAAAAACTGTTTTTT
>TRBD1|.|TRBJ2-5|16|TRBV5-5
CASSLEAAGGRETQYF
TGTGCCAGCAGCTTGGAGGCGGCAGGGGGCCGGGAGACCCAGTACTTC
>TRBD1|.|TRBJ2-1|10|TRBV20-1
CSALRDSGFF
TGCAGTGCTCTACGGGACAGCGGGTTCTTC
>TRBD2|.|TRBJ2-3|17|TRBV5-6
CASSLAGLRERTDTQYF
TGTGCCAGCAGCTTGGCCGGTTTGCGGGAGCGCACAGATACGCAGTATTTT
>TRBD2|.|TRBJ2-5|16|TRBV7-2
CASSLGTSGAQETQYF
TGTGCCAGCAGCTTAGGGACTAGCGGGGCGCAAGAGACCCAGTACTTC
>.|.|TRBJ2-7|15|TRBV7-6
CASSPGLYLTYEQYF
TGTGCCAGCAGCCCCGGGTTATACCTCACCTACGAGCAGTACTTC
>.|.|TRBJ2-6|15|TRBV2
CASLKRGSGANVLTF
TGTGCCAGCCTCAAGAGGGGCTCTGGGGCCAACGTCCTGACTTTC
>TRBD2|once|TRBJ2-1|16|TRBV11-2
CASSALTSGRLNEQFF
TGTGCCAGCAGCGCCCTGACTAGCGGGAGGCTCAATGAGCAGTTCTTC
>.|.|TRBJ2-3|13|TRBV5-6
CASSLTVTDTQYF
TGTGCCAGCAGCTTGACAGTCACAGATACGCAGTATTTT
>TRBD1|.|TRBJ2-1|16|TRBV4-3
CASSQGRDRGYNEQFF
TGCGCCAGCAGCCAAGGACGGGACAGGGGATACAATGAGCAGTTCTTC
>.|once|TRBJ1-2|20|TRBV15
CATSRDYGTKGSTQNYGYTF
TGTGCCACCAGCAGAGATTACGGGACAAAAGGGTCGACTCAAAACTATGGCTACACCTTC
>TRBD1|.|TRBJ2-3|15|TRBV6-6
CASKGTGQTTDTQYF
TGTGCCAGCAAAGGGACAGGACAAACCACAGATACGCAGTATTTT
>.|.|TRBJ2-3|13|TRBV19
CASIPPEGNSWYF
TGTGCCAGTATTCCGCCAGAGGGTAATTCTTGGTATTTT
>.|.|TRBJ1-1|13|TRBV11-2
CASSLGGGSGTFF
TGTGCCAGCAGCTTAGGAGGTGGCAGCGGTACTTTCTTT
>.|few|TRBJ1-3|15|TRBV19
CATSLLMDTGNTIYF
TGTGCCACCTCTCTTCTAATGGATACTGGAAACACCATATATTTT
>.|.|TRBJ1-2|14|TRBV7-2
CASSLNRPNYGYTF
TGTGCCAGCAGCTTAAATCGGCCTAACTATGGCTACACCTTC
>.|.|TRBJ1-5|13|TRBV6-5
CASSYSYRQPQHF
TGTGCCAGCAGTTACTCTTACAGGCAGCCCCAGCATTTT
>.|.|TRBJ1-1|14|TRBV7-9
CASSLESTGTEAFF
TGTGCCAGCAGCTTAGAGAGTACAGGGACTGAAGCTTTCTTT
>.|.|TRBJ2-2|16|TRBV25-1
CASSGLGRDNTGELFF
TGTGCCAGCAGCGGTCTTGGGCGGGACAACACCGGGGAGCTGTTTTTT
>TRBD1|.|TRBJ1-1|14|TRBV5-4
CASSRPSGQGEAFF
TGTGCCAGCAGCCGTCCCTCGGGACAGGGAGAAGCTTTCTTT
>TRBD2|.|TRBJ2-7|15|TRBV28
CASSLYPSGAYEQYF
TGTGCCAGCAGTTTATACCCTAGCGGGGCGTACGAGCAGTACTTC
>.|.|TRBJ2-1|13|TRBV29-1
CSAISGPYNEQFF
TGCAGCGCTATAAGCGGACCTTACAATGAGCAGTTCTTC
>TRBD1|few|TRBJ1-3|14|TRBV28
CARGATGVGNTIYF
TGTGCCCGCGGCGCGACAGGGGTTGGAAACACCATATATTTT
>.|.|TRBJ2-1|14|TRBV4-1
CASSQEEAENEQFF
TGCGCCAGCAGCCAGGAGGAAGCGGAGAATGAGCAGTTCTTC
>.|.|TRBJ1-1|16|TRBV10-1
CASSEPRAAMNTEAFF
TGCGCCAGCAGTGAGCCCCGGGCTGCGATGAACACTGAAGCTTTCTTT
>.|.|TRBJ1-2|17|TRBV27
CASSPLTRTESSYGYTF
TGTGCCAGCAGCCCCCTTACGAGGACAGAGTCGAGCTATGGCTACACCTTC
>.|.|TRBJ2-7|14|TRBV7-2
CASSLVPSSYEQYF
TGTGCCAGCAGCTTAGTCCCAAGCTCCTACGAGCAGTACTTC
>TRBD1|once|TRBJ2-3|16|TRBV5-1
CASSLDDRGHTDTQYF
TGCGCCAGCAGCTTGGATGACAGGGGGCATACAGATACGCAGTATTTT
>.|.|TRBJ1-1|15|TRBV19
CASSLLGGVYTEAFF
TGTGCCAGTAGTCTCCTGGGGGGAGTGTACACTGAAGCTTTCTTT
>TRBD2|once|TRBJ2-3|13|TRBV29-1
CSVDGGGTDTQYF
TGCAGCGTTGACGGGGGGGGCACAGATACGCAGTATTTT
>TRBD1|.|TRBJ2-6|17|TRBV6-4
CASSHGTGGSGANVLTF
TGTGCCAGCAGCCACGGGACAGGGGGCTCTGGGGCCAACGTCCTGACTTTC
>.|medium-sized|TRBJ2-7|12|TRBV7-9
CASSLGTTEQYF
TGTGCCAGCAGCTTAGGTACTACCGAGCAGTACTTC
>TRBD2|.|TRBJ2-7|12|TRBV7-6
CASSSRGDEQYF
TGTGCCAGCAGCTCCCGGGGGGACGAGCAGTACTTC
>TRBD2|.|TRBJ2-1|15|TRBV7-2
CASSLSGAGRNEQFF
TGTGCCAGCAGCTTATCCGGAGCGGGAAGGAATGAGCAGTTCTTC
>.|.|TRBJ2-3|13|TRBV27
CASSWGGWDTQYF
TGTGCCAGCAGTTGGGGTGGTTGGGATACGCAGTATTTT
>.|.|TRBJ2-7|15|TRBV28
CASSPGTPFSYEQYF
TGTGCCAGCAGCCCTGGGACACCCTTCTCCTACGAGCAGTACTTC
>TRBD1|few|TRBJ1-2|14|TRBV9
CASSVLGDRDGYTF
TGTGCCAGCAGCGTCCTAGGGGACAGGGATGGCTACACCTTC
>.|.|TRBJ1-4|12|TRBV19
CASSPSGEKLFF
TGTGCCAGTAGTCCCTCAGGGGAAAAACTGTTTTTT
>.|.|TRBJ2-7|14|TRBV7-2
CASSLRRAGYEQYF
TGTGCCAGCAGCTTAAGAAGGGCAGGGTACGAGCAGTACTTC
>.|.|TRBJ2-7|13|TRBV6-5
CASRAEGRYEQYF
TGTGCCAGCAGGGCGGAGGGTAGGTACGAGCAGTACTTC
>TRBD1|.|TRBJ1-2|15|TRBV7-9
CASSLPPGTGYGYTF
TGTGCCAGCAGCTTACCTCCCGGGACAGGCTATGGCTACACCTTC
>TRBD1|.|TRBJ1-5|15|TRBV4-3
CASSQEQGPNQPQHF
TGCGCCAGCAGCCAAGAACAGGGGCCCAATCAGCCCCAGCATTTT
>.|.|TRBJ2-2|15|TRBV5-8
CASSVDYGGTGELFF
TGTGCCAGCAGCGTGGACTATGGGGGCACCGGGGAGCTGTTTTTT